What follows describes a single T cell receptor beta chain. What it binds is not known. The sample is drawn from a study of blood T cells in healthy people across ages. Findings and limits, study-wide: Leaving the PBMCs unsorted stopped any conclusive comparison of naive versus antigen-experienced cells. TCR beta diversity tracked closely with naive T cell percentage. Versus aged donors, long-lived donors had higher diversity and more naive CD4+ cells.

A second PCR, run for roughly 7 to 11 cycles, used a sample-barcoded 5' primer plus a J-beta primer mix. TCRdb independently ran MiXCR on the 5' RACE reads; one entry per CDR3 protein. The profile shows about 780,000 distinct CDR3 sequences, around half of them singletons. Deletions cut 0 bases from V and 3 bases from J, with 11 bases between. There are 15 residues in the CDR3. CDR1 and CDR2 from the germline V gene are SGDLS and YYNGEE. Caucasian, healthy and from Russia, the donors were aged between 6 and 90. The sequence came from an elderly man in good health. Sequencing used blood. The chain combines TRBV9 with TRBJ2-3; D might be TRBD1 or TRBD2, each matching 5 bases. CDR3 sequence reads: CASSVDQGPTDTQYF. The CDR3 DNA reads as TGTGCCAGCAGCGTAGATCAGGGACCGACAGATACGCAGTATTTT.